This record looks at one TCR beta chain sequence and its context. What it binds is not known. A read error is possible here, since a much larger clone lies one base away. The sample originates from a study of tumor-infiltrating lymphocytes in primary liver carcinoma. Study-level background: Each of the growths was stage T1-T3 N0M0, extending roughly 4.2 to 11 cm across.

Germline DNA was also extracted, with blood RNA taken from unsorted whole blood. General study points: Blood had a significantly lower top-250-clone fraction than tumors did (p = 0.039).

The germline CDR1 and CDR2 sequences are MNHEY and SVGAGI. This CDR3 is built from 15 residues. Starting from about 0.5 ug of total RNA, TCR beta cDNA was produced with a primer in the constant region. Three-round nested multiplex PCR performed with slightly modified ARM-PCR produced the TCR beta libraries. Use of TRBV1-TRBV30 forward primers with a C-beta reverse primer characterized the first two PCR rounds, which lasted approximately 11 cycles each. Each CDR3 protein is one row after TCRdb ran MiXCR on the multiplex PCR reads. This sample yields about 300,000 distinct CDR3 sequences, of which more than 55% are seen a single time; approximately 9.4% belongs to the top ten.

The sequencing input was peripheral blood. V gene TRBV6-5 combines with J gene TRBJ1-1; 7 bases match TRBD1. This receptor was taken from a man in his forties with primary liver carcinoma and hepatitis B virus infection. CDR3 sequence reads: CASSRQGRLFTEASF. In nucleotides, the CDR3 is TGTGCCAGCAGTCGACAGGGAAGGTTATTCACGGAGGCTTCCTTT.